The 3 T cell receptor beta chains below all came from one sample that was sequenced in a study of a mutant IDH1 vaccine in newly diagnosed glioma. Clones were read by immunoSEQ multiplex PCR, and TCRdb kept only the in-frame ones, dropping some. Among about 88,000 clones listed, over 75% were seen once. Time point noted: baseline, week 1 (first vaccination visit). Treatment given: pre-vaccination baseline after standard-of-care therapy. This specimen was PBMCs, taken from a glioma patient treated with radiotherapy, temozolomide or both. Receptor source: a man in his forties with glioma. Some clones in this sample may be carry-over from other donors' samples.

J is TRBJ1-2 and V is TRBV9; D is unresolved. Trimming left V 3 bases short and J 3 bases short, with 12 bases between. The CDR3 spans 14 residues. The germline gives CDR1 SGDLS, CDR2 YYNGEE. CDR3 coding DNA: TGTGCCAGCAGCGCTCGAATCGGCCACTATGGCTACACCTTC. Amino acids: CASSARIGHYGYTF.

This clone is a singleton in its sample. The CDR3 coding sequence is TGTGCCAGCAGCTTTAGTCAGGGGTACACTGAAGCTTTCTTT. Its protein is CASSFSQGYTEAFF. V usage is TRBV5-6 and J usage is TRBJ1-1; D is perhaps TRBD1 (6 bases). Germline CDR1 and CDR2: SGHDT and YYEEEE. The CDR3 consists of 14 residues. The V end lost 2 bases, the J end lost 3 bases, and 11 bases lay between the germline ends.

V gene TRBV5-1 combines with J gene TRBJ2-3; 7 nucleotides match TRBD1. The germline gives CDR1 SGHRS, CDR2 YFSETQ. The CDR3 has 15 amino acids. The trim removed 0 bases at V and 0 bases at J, leaving 1 base unmatched. The CDR3 loop reads CASSLGDSSTDTQYF. The CDR3 coding sequence is TGCGCCAGCAGCTTGGGGGACAGCAGCACAGATACGCAGTATTTT.